This T cell receptor (beta chain) was identified in a study of cytomegalovirus exposure and HLA in healthy donors. Turning to the study itself: The Caucasian-associated ancestry cluster held more than 80% of 350 to 450 genotyped donors. Notes on the study in general: Some TCR beta chains (roughly 160 of them) were listed as cytomegalovirus-associated. In a later analysis, common viral pathogens appeared linked to several of the most significant clusters. With later analysis, a missense DCLRE1C variant became linked to TCR beta V- and J-gene trimming.

The V gene's germline CDR1 is SGDLS and CDR2 YYNGEE. The germline V and J ends were trimmed by 4 bases and 1 base, with 15 bases remaining between them. The CDR3 is made up of 16 amino acids. On this clone itself: The antigen remains undetermined.

Both 60 Vbeta primers and 13 Jbeta primers went into the PCR. The data were produced by immunoSEQ multiplex PCR, yet TCRdb's version contains in-frame clones alone and is incomplete. In the table there are about 170,000 clones, roughly 85% of which are singletons. This receptor was obtained from a boy under 10 years old in good health and CMV-seronegative. The chain is built from TRBV9 and TRBJ2-4; tentatively, D is TRBD2 (6 bases). Sample: PBMCs. This CDR3 is CASSKGTSPAKNIQYF. The CDR3 DNA sequence: TGTGCCAGCAGCAAAGGGACTTCCCCGGCCAAAAACATTCAGTACTTC. Filled out from reference TRBV9 and TRBJ2-4, the complete variable domain reads DSGVTQTPKHLITATGQRVTLRCSPRSGDLSVYWYQQSLDQGLQFLIQYYNGEERAKGNILERFSAQQFPDLHSELNLSSLELGDSALYFCASSKGTSPAKNIQYFGAGTRLSVL.